What follows describes a single T cell receptor (beta chain). This sample was taken from a study of technical replicates of blood from a few donors. The junction had 9 bases not matched to a gene; V was cut back by 6 bases and J by 0 bases. Per germline, CDR1 LNHDA and CDR2 SQIVND (reference sequence). CDR3 size: 18 residues. Assay used: immunoSEQ multiplex PCR; TCRdb lists only in-frame clones, some missing. Of about 70,000 clones listed, roughly 94% are singletons. V usage is TRBV19 and J usage is TRBJ2-1; 12 positions agree with TRBD2. This TCR came from a human donor in good health. The sequenced material came from T cells isolated from PBMCs. The CDR3 is CASSNRTSGTLSYNEQFF. CDR3 bases: TGTGCCAGTAGCAACCGGACTAGCGGGACCCTCTCCTACAATGAGCAGTTCTTC.